A selection of T cell receptor beta chains follows, all from one sample in a study of blood T cell repertoires in COVID-19. Generated by immunoSEQ multiplex PCR, the TCRdb table keeps only in-frame clones and is missing some. The sample carries 350,000 to 450,000 clones, over 85% recorded once. The sample consisted of PBMCs or T cells enriched from blood (not recorded which). These TCRs come from a woman younger than 45 who had recovered from COVID-19. Both conserved end residues are part of each CDR3.

13	TRBV11-2	CASSRQGPNEQFF
13	TRBV5-5	CASSLTGAPEQFF
12	TRBV7-9	CASSLEGKEQYF
12	TRBV5-1	CASIVDTGELFF
14	TRBV19	CASNWGQPLEKLFF
14	TRBV5-8	CASSLRGGAETQYF
17	TRBV7-2	CASSSRPGHLNTGELFF
16	TRBV5-1	CASSLDRGRSYNEQFF
13	TRBV4-1	CASSLLAGDEQYF
16	TRBV27	CASSVAGRTSYNEQFF
15	TRBV28	CASSLGRAGADTQYF
13	TRBV30	CAWRGGYNQPQHF
15	TRBV7-2	CASSLTLAGGHEQFF
12	TRBV10-3	CAIGWGDSPLHF
15	TRBV7-9	CASSHGGKNTGELFF
15	TRBV5-5	CASSLRASEGDTQYF
12	TRBV15	CATGGQPPEAFF
12	TRBV28	CASSLYRGEAFF
12	TRBV19	CASFRVATEAFF
15	TRBV2	CAGTLETSSYNEQFF
13	TRBV12-3/TRBV12-4	CASRRRLRTEAFF
15	TRBV28	CASSYGGEVTDTQYF